This section outlines one TCR beta chain sequence together with its context. Its cognate antigen is unknown. Other DNA sequences from this sample encode an identical CDR3 as well. A CD45RA-negative memory subset and a CD45RA+ naive subset were separated from the CD4+ cells. This sample was included in a study of shared clonotypes between healthy human individuals. Findings of the study overall: In several donors, 4.5% to 5.5% of naive CD4 clonotypes appeared in common. Non-shared clonotypes were found to have lower generation probabilities than the clonotypes that were shared by all four of the sorted-subset donors.

It was across several immunoSEQ plates that each subset's genomic DNA was evenly split. Some clones are missing from TCRdb's copy, which holds only in-frame ones; the method was immunoSEQ multiplex PCR. The table has 1,400,000 or so clones, 98% to 99% seen once. Germline-derived CDR1 and CDR2 are SGHRS and YFSETQ. The CDR3 is 13 residues long. V gave up 2 bases and J gave up 6 bases; unmatched junction bases: 5. The sequenced material came from naive CD4+ T cells sorted from blood. The subset here: CD45RA+ positively selected. The sequence derives from a man aged 25 to 45 in good health. The genes are TRBV5-1 and TRBJ2-7; 7 nucleotides agree with TRBD1. The CDR3: CASSFAGGGEQYF. The CDR3 DNA is TGCGCCAGCAGCTTTGCAGGGGGTGGCGAGCAGTACTTC.